These T cell receptor beta chains were read from a single sample in a study of blood T cell repertoires in COVID-19. Profiling relied on immunoSEQ multiplex PCR, and the TCRdb table lists in-frame clones only, not all of them. The data contain under 300,000 clones, roughly 89% of them singletons. Sequencing was done on a sample of PBMCs or T cells enriched from blood (not recorded which). The receptors derive from a woman aged 60 to 75 who had recovered from COVID-19. Each CDR3 is given without its conserved first and last residue. Clone size is given for some rows only: seen once, a few or many times, or a class if the clone is expanded.

CDR3,J,V,size
ASSMTGIGYT,TRBJ1-2,TRBV19,NA
ASSPSRDLGLGELF,TRBJ2-2,TRBV7-3,NA
ASSSTGYEQF,TRBJ2-1,TRBV28,NA
ASLAQGEAF,TRBJ1-1,TRBV12-3/TRBV12-4,NA
ASSARQGRDTQY,TRBJ2-3,TRBV9,NA
ASSLGGQVQY,TRBJ2-5,TRBV5-8,NA
ASSQDWAGRLRGLSGNTIY,TRBJ1-3,TRBV3-1/TRBV3-2,NA
ASSETADRIGLF,TRBJ1-4,TRBV6-1,NA
ASSLGPTSFKDTQY,TRBJ2-3,TRBV5-1,NA
SVDRRPTGELF,TRBJ2-2,TRBV29-1,NA
ASSLTGGHNGYT,TRBJ1-2,TRBV5-1,NA
ASSKESLTYSGNTIY,TRBJ1-3,TRBV21-1,NA
ASSPTGESPQY,TRBJ2-3,TRBV7-9,NA
ASSQKSPTGYNSPLH,TRBJ1-6,TRBV14,NA
ASSPAGGRASWTNQPQH,TRBJ1-5,TRBV5-1,NA
ASSLPGQTEAF,TRBJ1-1,TRBV5-1,NA
ASSRTGPYNEQF,TRBJ2-1,TRBV11-3,NA
ASSSPHDRAYGYT,TRBJ1-2,TRBV28,NA
ASSSKLSSGGAGNEQF,TRBJ2-1,TRBV5-1,NA
ASRPKREEQETQY,TRBJ2-5,TRBV2,NA
ASSLAQGGNTEAF,TRBJ1-1,TRBV5-1,NA
SASIANHNEQF,TRBJ2-1,TRBV20-1,NA
ASSQEGDRPNEKLF,TRBJ1-4,TRBV4-1,once
ASSRDWGGYEQY,TRBJ2-7,TRBV13,NA
ASSLEGTTEAF,TRBJ1-1,TRBV27,NA
ASSLGLHKTF,TRBJ2-1,TRBV5-6,NA
ASSPHTVENIQY,TRBJ2-4,TRBV21-1,NA
ASSPGGEQY,TRBJ2-7,TRBV7-9,NA
ASGRTDSTTNEKLF,TRBJ1-4,TRBV9,NA
AWSEGVTNTGELF,TRBJ2-2,TRBV30,few
AWSVLGASEQY,TRBJ2-7,TRBV30,NA